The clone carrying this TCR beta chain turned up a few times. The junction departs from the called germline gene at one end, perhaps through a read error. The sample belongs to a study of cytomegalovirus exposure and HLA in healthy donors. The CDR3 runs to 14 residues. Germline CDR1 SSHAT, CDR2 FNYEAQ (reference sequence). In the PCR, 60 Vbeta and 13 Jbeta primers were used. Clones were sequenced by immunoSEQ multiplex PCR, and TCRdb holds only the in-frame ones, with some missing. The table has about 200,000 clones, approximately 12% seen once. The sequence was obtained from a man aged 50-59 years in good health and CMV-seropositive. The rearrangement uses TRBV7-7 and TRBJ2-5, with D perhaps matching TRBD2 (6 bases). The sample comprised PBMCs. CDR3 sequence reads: CASSVKDGGETQYF. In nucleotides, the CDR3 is TGTGCTAGCAGCGTTAAGGACGGGGGAGAGACCCAGTACTTC.